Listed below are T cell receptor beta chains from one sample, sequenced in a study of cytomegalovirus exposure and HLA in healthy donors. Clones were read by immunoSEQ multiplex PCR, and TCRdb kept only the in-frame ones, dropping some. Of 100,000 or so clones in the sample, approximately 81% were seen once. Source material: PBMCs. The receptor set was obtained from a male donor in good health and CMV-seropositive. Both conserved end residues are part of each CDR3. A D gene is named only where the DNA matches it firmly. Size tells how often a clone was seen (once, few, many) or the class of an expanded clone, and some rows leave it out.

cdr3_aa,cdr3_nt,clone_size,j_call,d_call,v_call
CASSSGGAAGTGELFF,TGTGCCAGCAGCTCCGGGGGGGCCGCTGGCACCGGGGAGCTGTTTTTT,NA,TRBJ2-2,TRBD2,TRBV7-2
CASSFGDPYTDTQYF,TGTGCCAGCAGTTTCGGGGATCCCTACACAGATACGCAGTATTTT,once,TRBJ2-3,NA,TRBV27
CASSFADLPYEQYF,TGTGCCAGCAGTTTCGCGGACTTACCCTACGAGCAGTACTTC,NA,TRBJ2-7,NA,TRBV27
CASTQLGQGARDTQYF,TGTGCCAGCACCCAACTGGGGCAGGGGGCAAGAGATACGCAGTATTTT,few,TRBJ2-3,TRBD1,TRBV7-2
CASSQAEGGITEAFF,TGCGCCAGCAGCCAGGCCGAGGGCGGAATCACTGAAGCTTTCTTT,once,TRBJ1-1,NA,TRBV4-3
CASSRDRLSNYGYTF,TGTGCCAGCAGCCGGGACAGACTCTCTAACTATGGCTACACCTTC,NA,TRBJ1-2,TRBD1,TRBV9
CASSQESQGSYSPLHF,TGTGCCAGCAGCCAAGAATCACAGGGGAGTTATTCACCCCTCCACTTT,NA,TRBJ1-6,TRBD1,TRBV4-2
CASSLRRLRTKAYEQYF,TGTGCCAGCAGCCTACGGAGGTTGAGGACCAAGGCCTACGAGCAGTACTTC,NA,TRBJ2-7,NA,TRBV28
CASNLNGYTEAFF,TGTGCCAGCAATCTGAACGGGTACACTGAAGCTTTCTTT,NA,TRBJ1-1,NA,TRBV7-9
CASRGGLQETQYF,TGTGCCAGCCGGGGGGGGCTTCAAGAGACCCAGTACTTC,few,TRBJ2-5,TRBD2,TRBV6-4
CASSPSPIRGAFF,TGTGCCAGCAGCCCATCCCCCATCCGGGGAGCTTTCTTT,NA,TRBJ1-1,NA,TRBV7-9
CAGRQTDRGLDTEAFF,TGTGCCGGGAGACAAACGGACAGGGGGTTAGACACTGAAGCTTTCTTT,many,TRBJ1-1,TRBD1,TRBV19
CASRPGRTGELFF,TGTGCCAGCCGTCCGGGAAGAACCGGGGAGCTGTTTTTT,few,TRBJ2-2,NA,TRBV6-5
CASRGLAGGSTDTQYF,TGTGCCAGCAGGGGACTAGCGGGGGGGAGCACAGATACGCAGTATTTT,NA,TRBJ2-3,TRBD2,TRBV7-9
CASTHGGARPVSFF,TGCGCCAGCACCCATGGGGGGGCCCGTCCCGTCTCTTTCTTT,NA,TRBJ1-1,NA,TRBV5-1
CASSVDTFAGYTF,TGTGCCAGCAGCGTAGATACTTTTGCCGGCTACACCTTC,NA,TRBJ1-2,NA,TRBV9
CASSDDRVGQETQYF,TGCGCCAGCAGCGACGACAGGGTTGGGCAAGAGACCCAGTACTTC,NA,TRBJ2-5,TRBD1,TRBV5-1
CAWSTRGTNIQYF,TGTGCCTGGAGTACCCGGGGAACGAACATTCAGTACTTC,few,TRBJ2-4,NA,TRBV30
CASSQGLAGGPTDTQYF,TGCGCCAGCAGCCAAGGACTAGCGGGGGGCCCCACAGATACGCAGTATTTT,NA,TRBJ2-3,TRBD2,TRBV4-3
CASSSFVGDTDTQYF,TGTGCCAGCAGCTCGTTTGTCGGAGACACAGATACGCAGTATTTT,NA,TRBJ2-3,NA,TRBV7-2
CASSVNRGRKSYEQYF,TGTGCCAGCAGTGTGAACAGGGGGCGGAAATCCTACGAGCAGTACTTC,NA,TRBJ2-7,TRBD1,TRBV25-1
CAILRGRDYSNTGELFF,TGTGCAATTCTCAGGGGTCGGGACTACTCCAACACCGGGGAGCTGTTTTTT,NA,TRBJ2-2,NA,TRBV12-2
CAWRRSTDTQYF,TGTGCCTGGAGGAGGAGCACAGATACGCAGTATTTT,NA,TRBJ2-3,NA,TRBV30
CASSLSREQYF,TGTGCCAGCAGTCTTTCGCGGGAGCAGTACTTC,NA,TRBJ2-7,NA,TRBV28
CASSPDGSTEAFF,TGTGCCAGCTCACCCGACGGGAGTACTGAAGCTTTCTTT,NA,TRBJ1-1,NA,TRBV18
CASSYRRAGGTEQYF,TGTGCCAGTAGTTATAGACGGGCAGGGGGCACAGAGCAGTACTTC,NA,TRBJ2-7,TRBD1,TRBV19
CASSSGGVSYEQYF,TGTGCCAGCTCTAGCGGGGGGGTCTCCTACGAGCAGTACTTC,NA,TRBJ2-7,TRBD2,TRBV27
CASSIDAGSGNTIYF,TGTGCCAGTAGTATAGATGCCGGCTCTGGAAACACCATATATTTT,NA,TRBJ1-3,NA,TRBV19
CASSLTRTGTYEQYF,TGTGCCAGCAGCTTAACGAGGACAGGGACCTACGAGCAGTACTTC,NA,TRBJ2-7,TRBD1,TRBV7-3
CSVPGPSGGPGNTIYF,TGCAGCGTCCCGGGCCCCTCAGGGGGCCCGGGAAACACCATATATTTT,NA,TRBJ1-3,TRBD1,TRBV29-1
CASSQGGRGRTGELFF,TGCGCCAGCAGCCAAGGCGGCAGGGGAAGGACCGGGGAGCTGTTTTTT,NA,TRBJ2-2,NA,TRBV4-3